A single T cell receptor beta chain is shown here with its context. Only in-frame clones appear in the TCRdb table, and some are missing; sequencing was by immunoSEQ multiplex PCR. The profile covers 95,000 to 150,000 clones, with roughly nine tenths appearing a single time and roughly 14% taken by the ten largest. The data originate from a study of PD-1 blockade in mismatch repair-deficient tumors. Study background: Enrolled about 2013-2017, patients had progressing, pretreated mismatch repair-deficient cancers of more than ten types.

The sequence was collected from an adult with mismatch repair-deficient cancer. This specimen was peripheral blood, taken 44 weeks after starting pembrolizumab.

Here the CDR3 reads CASSFPLWGTGTGNEQFF. In DNA form, the CDR3 reads TGTGCCAGCAGTTTCCCCCTTTGGGGGACAGGGACAGGCAATGAGCAGTTCTTC. V gene TRBV28 combines with J gene TRBJ2-1, with 9 bases aligning to TRBD1. Looked up from germline, CDR1 is MDHEN and CDR2 is SYDVKM. The CDR3 is 18 residues long. The J segment lost 6 bases and the V segment lost 3 bases, leaving 15 bases of the junction unmatched.